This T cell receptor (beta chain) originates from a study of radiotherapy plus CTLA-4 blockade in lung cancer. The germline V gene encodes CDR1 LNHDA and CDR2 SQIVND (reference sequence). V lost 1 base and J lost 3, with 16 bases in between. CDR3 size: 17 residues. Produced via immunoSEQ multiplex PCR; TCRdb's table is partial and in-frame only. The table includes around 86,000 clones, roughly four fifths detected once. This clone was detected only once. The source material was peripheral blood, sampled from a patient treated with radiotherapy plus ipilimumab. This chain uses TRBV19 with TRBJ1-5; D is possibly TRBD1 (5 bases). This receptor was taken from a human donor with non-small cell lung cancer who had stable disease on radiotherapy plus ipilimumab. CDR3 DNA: TGTGCCAGTAGTATAGGTCCCGGGACGGGTCCCAATCAGCCCCAGCATTTT. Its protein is CASSIGPGTGPNQPQHF.